This T cell receptor (beta chain) was recovered during a study of shared clonotypes between healthy human individuals. CDR1 is MNHEY, CDR2 SVGAGI, per germline. The CDR3 is 14 amino acids. Trimming took 6 bases from V and 3 from J, leaving 14 bases between them. TCRdb's copy holds only in-frame clones and misses some; the assay was immunoSEQ multiplex PCR. The profile covers more than 2,000,000 clones, with approximately 94% appearing a single time and about 0.13% taken by the ten largest. Specimen: naive CD4+ T cells sorted from blood. The subset here: CD45RA+ positively selected. This receptor was identified in a young man in good health. The chain is built from TRBV6-5 and TRBJ2-5; maybe TRBD1 (5 bases). The CDR3 DNA reads as TGTGCCAGCAGAGCTGACAGTTGGAAAGAGACCCAGTACTTC. This encodes CASRADSWKETQYF.